This T cell receptor (beta chain) was sequenced during a study of T cell changes during pregnancy in multiple sclerosis. This clone has a single count. TCRdb's copy holds only in-frame clones and misses some; the assay was immunoSEQ multiplex PCR. The repertoire holds roughly 100,000 clones, with roughly 92% as singletons. This CDR3 is 11 amino acids long. Germline V lookup: CDR1 SGDLS, CDR2 YYNGEE. The germline V and J ends were trimmed by 0 bases and 15 bases, with 10 bases remaining between them. The material sequenced was peripheral blood, taken after pregnancy. The chain joins TRBV9 to TRBJ2-1, with no clear D. This sequence was found in a female donor with multiple sclerosis, enrolled in a pregnancy study. In DNA form, the CDR3 reads TGTGCCAGCAGCGTAGGTATGAGTTTGTTCTTC. It yields the protein CASSVGMSLFF.